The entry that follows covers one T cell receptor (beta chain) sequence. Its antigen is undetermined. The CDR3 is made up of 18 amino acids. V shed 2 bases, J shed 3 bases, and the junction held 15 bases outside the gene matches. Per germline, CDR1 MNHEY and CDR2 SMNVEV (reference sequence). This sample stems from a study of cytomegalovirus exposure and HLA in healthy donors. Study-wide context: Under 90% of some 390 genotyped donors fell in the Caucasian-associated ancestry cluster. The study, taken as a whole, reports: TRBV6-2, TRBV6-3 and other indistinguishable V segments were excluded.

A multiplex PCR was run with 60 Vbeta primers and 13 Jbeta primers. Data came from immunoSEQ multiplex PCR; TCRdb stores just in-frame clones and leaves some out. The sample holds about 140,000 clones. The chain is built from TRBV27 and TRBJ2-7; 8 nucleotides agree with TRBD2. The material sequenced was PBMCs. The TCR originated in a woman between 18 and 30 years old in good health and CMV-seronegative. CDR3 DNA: TGTGCCAGCAGTTTACGGCAGGGTTTAGCGGCGGGGGGCTACGAGCAGTACTTC. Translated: CASSLRQGLAAGGYEQYF.